Presented here are 22 T cell receptor beta chains from one specimen sequenced in a study of identifying expanded T cells in peripheral blood. Measured with immunoSEQ multiplex PCR; TCRdb has only the in-frame clones, and not every one. This sample carries about 83,000 clones, approximately 89% of them seen once, and the ten largest clones take around 2.8%. Sequencing was done on a sample of blood. The origin of the receptors is a person aged 18 to 75 in good health.

The gene calls are TRBV7-8 and TRBJ1-6; the D gene is possibly TRBD1 (5 bases). Germline V gene lookup returns CDR1 SGHVS and CDR2 FQNEAQ. CDR3 length equals 14 residues. Trimming left V 7 bases short and J 9 bases short, with 16 bases between. CDR3 amino acids: CASTPGPGSSPLHF. The CDR3 DNA follows: TGTGCCAGCACCCCAGGTCCAGGGAGTTCACCCCTCCACTTT.

The chain couples TRBV5-1 to TRBJ1-4, with 11 bases identical to TRBD1. CDR1 and CDR2 from the germline V gene are SGHRS and YFSETQ. The V and J ends lost 2 bases and 4 bases, in that order; junction bases with no gene match: 4. The CDR3 contains 16 residues. Here the CDR3 reads CASSFGQGAGNEKLFF. CDR3 coding DNA: TGCGCCAGCAGCTTCGGACAGGGGGCTGGTAATGAAAAACTGTTTTTT.

The rearrangement joins TRBV10-3 to TRBJ2-1; D may be TRBD2 (6 bases). Trimming took off 4 bases at V and 6 bases at J, with 13 bases between the two ends. This CDR3 contains 14 residues. CDR1 is ENHRY and CDR2 is SYGVKD in the germline V gene. The CDR3 nucleotides read TGTGCCATCAGTGGTCCGGGAGCGGGCAATGAGCAGTTCTTC. This encodes CAISGPGAGNEQFF.

V gene TRBV5-1 combines with J gene TRBJ1-2; D unclear. Germline V gives CDR1 SGHRS, CDR2 YFSETQ. The V end was cut by 0 bases, the J end by 8 bases, with 14 bases between. This CDR3 contains 14 residues. In DNA form, the CDR3 reads TGCGCCAGCAGCTTGGAGGGCAGCCGTAGGGGCTACACCTTC. This gives the protein CASSLEGSRRGYTF.

The chain has TRBV7-3 and TRBJ1-6; no clear D gene. Germline values: CDR1 SGHTA, CDR2 FQGTGA. V dropped 2 bases and J dropped 4 bases, with 15 bases sitting between them. This CDR3 is built from 17 residues. CDR3 nucleotide sequence: TGTGCCAGCAGCTTAGGGCCAAGGTCCTCTTATAATTCACCCCTCCACTTT. It encodes CASSLGPRSSYNSPLHF.

This sequence joins TRBV11-2 and TRBJ2-4, with D possibly being TRBD2 (7 bases). CDR1 SGHAT and CDR2 FQNNGV come from the germline V gene. This CDR3 is 17 amino acids long. V shed 4 bases and J shed 0 bases, with 16 bases lying between them. The CDR3 bases are TGTGCCAGCAGCTCCCTAACCGGGGGGCTAGCCAAAAACATTCAGTACTTC. As protein: CASSSLTGGLAKNIQYF.

The rearrangement links TRBV29-1 to TRBJ1-2; D unresolved. The CDR3 is 13 amino acids. Trimming removed 3 bases at V and 1 base at J, with 9 bases between. The germline V gene encodes CDR1 SQVTM and CDR2 ANQGSEA. The DNA for the CDR3 is TGCAGCGTTGAGAAGGCACTTAACTATGGCTACACCTTC. Residues: CSVEKALNYGYTF.

The J gene is TRBJ2-7, the V gene TRBV6-1, with 7 bases fitting TRBD1. V shed 11 bases and J 3 bases; nucleotides not matched to a gene: 7. Germline values: CDR1 MNHNS, CDR2 SASEGT. The CDR3 is made up of 12 amino acids. The CDR3 DNA sequence: TGTGCCGGTTCACAGGGGAGCTACGAGCAGTACTTC. Translating gives CAGSQGSYEQYF.

The gene calls are TRBV29-1 and TRBJ1-2; 7 bases map to TRBD1. Germline-derived CDR1 and CDR2 are SQVTM and ANQGSEA. CDR3 size: 12 residues. With 6 bases clipped from V and 8 bases from J, the junction kept 9 bases outside the gene matches. This CDR3 is CSVPQGMEGYTF. The CDR3, as DNA: TGCAGCGTCCCACAGGGGATGGAGGGCTACACCTTC.

This clone was observed a few times. This chain uses TRBV14 with TRBJ2-7; 7 nucleotides align to TRBD1. This CDR3 comprises 14 residues. The germline CDR1 and CDR2 sequences are SGHDN and FVKESK. Germline trimming cut 2 bases from V and 3 bases from J; bases unmatched to any gene: 4. As DNA, the CDR3 is TGTGCCAGCAGCCAACGAGGGGGCAGCTACGAGCAGTACTTC. Its translation: CASSQRGGSYEQYF.

The chain links TRBV5-1 to TRBJ2-3, with 10 bases aligning to TRBD2. Germline-derived CDR1 and CDR2 are SGHRS and YFSETQ. The CDR3 loop spans 16 amino acids. J was trimmed by 6 bases and V by 2 bases; bases with no gene match: 9. CDR3 in amino acids: CASSFGIAGGGDTQYF. CDR3 bases: TGCGCCAGCAGCTTCGGGATAGCGGGGGGCGGCGATACGCAGTATTTT.

The table lists this clone with a few counts. The V call is TRBV6-1, the J call TRBJ1-4; D ambiguous. The CDR3 has 15 residues. V gave up 2 bases and J gave up 1 base, with 8 bases separating them. The germline gives CDR1 MNHNS, CDR2 SASEGT. CDR3: CASSEQSGTNEKLFF. Written as DNA, the CDR3 is TGTGCCAGCAGTGAACAGAGTGGAACTAATGAAAAACTGTTTTTT.

This clone was detected only once. The chain is built from TRBV13 and TRBJ1-3, with a tentative D call TRBD1 (6 bases). V lost 5 bases and J lost 2, with 10 bases in between. CDR1 is PRHDT and CDR2 is FYEKMQ in the germline V gene (reference sequence). This CDR3 is built from 14 residues. The CDR3 coding sequence is TGTGCCAGCAGCAGGGGGGGGGCTGGAAACACCATATATTTT. Its translation is CASSRGGAGNTIYF.

V and J are TRBV7-2 and TRBJ2-7; D is unresolved. Germline-derived CDR1 and CDR2 are SGHTA and FQGNSA. V lost 4 bases and J 0 bases, leaving 4 bases between the germline ends. The CDR3 contains 12 residues. In nucleotides, the CDR3 is TGTGCCAGCAGCTACTCCTCCTACGAGCAGTACTTC. This sequence encodes CASSYSSYEQYF. The full variable domain, rest sourced from reference TRBV7-2 and TRBJ2-7, is GAGVSQSPSNKVTEKGKDVELRCDPISGHTALYWYRQSLGQGLEFLIYFQGNSAPDKSGLPSDRFSAERTGGSVSTLTIQRTQQEDSAVYLCASSYSSYEQYFGPGTRLTVT.

The chain couples TRBV6-6 to TRBJ1-1; D call uncertain. Deletions cut 5 bases from V and 1 base from J, with 8 bases between. Germline V gene data show CDR1 as MNHNY and CDR2 as SVGAGI (reference sequence). The CDR3 runs to 13 residues. CDR3 sequence (DNA): TGTGCCAGCAGTGTTGGGGAGAACACTGAAGCTTTCTTT. Translating gives CASSVGENTEAFF.

The chain is built from TRBV7-9 and TRBJ2-1; 11 bases map to TRBD2. CDR1 SEHNR and CDR2 FQNEAQ come from the germline V gene (reference sequence). CDR3 size: 15 residues. J gave up 4 bases and V 5 bases, and 4 bases lay outside the gene matches. CDR3 residues: CASSPIAGGYNEQFF. CDR3 sequence (DNA): TGTGCCAGCAGCCCCATAGCGGGAGGGTACAATGAGCAGTTCTTC.

The CDR3 loop reads CASSQDTTPTGELFF. CDR3 sequence (DNA): TGTGCCAGCAGCCAAGATACTACTCCCACCGGGGAGCTGTTTTTT. The rearrangement uses TRBV7-2 and TRBJ2-2; D uncertain. The V gene lost 5 bases and the J gene lost 4 bases, with 14 bases spanning the gap. Germline V gene lookup returns CDR1 SGHTA and CDR2 FQGNSA. The CDR3 is 15 residues long.

The chain couples TRBV6-1 to TRBJ1-4; D gene unclear. Germline assignment: CDR1 MNHNS and CDR2 SASEGT. There are 14 residues in the CDR3. Trimming took off 1 base at V and 6 bases at J, with 9 bases between the two ends. The CDR3 DNA reads TGTGCCAGCAGTGAAGGATGGGGAGATGAAAAACTGTTTTTT. This translates into CASSEGWGDEKLFF.

The CDR3 nucleotides read TGTGCCAGCAGTGAACGAACGTTGGGCACAGATACGCAGTATTTT. It encodes CASSERTLGTDTQYF. The V gene is TRBV25-1, the J gene TRBJ2-3; D uncertain. Trimming took 2 bases from V and 1 from J, leaving 10 bases between them. Germline CDR1 MGHDK, CDR2 SYGVNS. This CDR3 has 15 amino acids. Full variable domain (rest looked up from reference TRBV25-1 and TRBJ2-3): EADIYQTPRYLVIGTGKKITLECSQTMGHDKMYWYQQDPGMELHLIHYSYGVNSTEKGDLSSESTVSRIRTEHFPLTLESARPSHTSQYLCASSERTLGTDTQYFGPGTRLTVL.

The chain is built from TRBV29-1 and TRBJ2-5; possible D gene TRBD1, 7 bases. Germline-derived CDR1 and CDR2 are SQVTM and ANQGSEA. This CDR3 is built from 15 residues. V was trimmed by 4 bases and J by 1 base, leaving 16 bases between them. CDR3 region: CSVVVQGGPQETQYF. CDR3 coding DNA: TGCAGCGTTGTAGTCCAGGGGGGCCCCCAAGAGACCCAGTACTTC.

CDR3 amino acids: CASSNQGRANEKLFF. In DNA, the CDR3 is TGTGCCAGCAGTAACCAAGGCAGGGCTAATGAAAAACTGTTTTTT. This chain connects TRBV6-6 to TRBJ1-4; tentative D call: TRBD1 (5 bases). The CDR3 runs 15 residues. Germline values: CDR1 MNHNY, CDR2 SVGAGI (reference sequence). V was clipped by 5 bases and J by 3 bases, with 13 bases between them.

The chain joins TRBV6-4 to TRBJ2-2; D not resolved. The CDR3 is 14 amino acids. The germline CDR1 and CDR2 sequences are MRHNA and SNTAGT. V was clipped by 6 bases and J by 6 bases, with 14 bases between them. In DNA, the CDR3 is TGTGCCAGCAGACTCGGGCAGGCCTCCGGGGAGCTGTTTTTT. This gives the protein CASRLGQASGELFF.